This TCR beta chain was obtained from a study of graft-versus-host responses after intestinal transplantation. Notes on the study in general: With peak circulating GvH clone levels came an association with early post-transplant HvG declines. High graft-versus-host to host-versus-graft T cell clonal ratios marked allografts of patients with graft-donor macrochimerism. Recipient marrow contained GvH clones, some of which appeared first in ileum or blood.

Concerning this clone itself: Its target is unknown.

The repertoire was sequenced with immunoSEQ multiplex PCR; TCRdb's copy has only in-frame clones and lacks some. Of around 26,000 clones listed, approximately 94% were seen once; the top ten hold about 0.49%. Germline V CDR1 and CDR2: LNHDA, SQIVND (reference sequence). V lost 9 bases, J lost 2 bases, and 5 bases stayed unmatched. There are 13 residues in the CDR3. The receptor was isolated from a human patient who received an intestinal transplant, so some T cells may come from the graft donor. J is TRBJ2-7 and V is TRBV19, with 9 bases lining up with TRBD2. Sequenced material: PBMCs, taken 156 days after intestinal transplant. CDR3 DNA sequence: TGTGCCAGCCAGACTAGCGGAACCTACGAGCAGTACTTC. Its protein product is CASQTSGTYEQYF.